Listed here are 8 T cell receptor beta chains from one sample, sequenced in a study of identical twins. TCRdb re-analysed the 5' RACE reads in MiXCR, keeping a single row per CDR3 protein. Of hundreds of thousands of distinct CDR3 sequences in the sample, 15% to 20% were seen once. This same sample was also part of a study on T cells expressing NK-cell markers.

Sequenced input: PBMCs. The receptors were gathered from a woman under 30 in good health.

This clonotype was counted at least ten times. The chain has TRBV7-9 and TRBJ2-2; 7 bases align to TRBD1. The CDR3 consists of 13 residues. Unmatched junction bases numbered 1, after V lost 3 bases and J lost 6 bases. Germline V CDR1 and CDR2: SEHNR, FQNEAQ (reference sequence). For the CDR3, the DNA is TGTGCCAGCAGCTTCGGACAGGCCGGGGAGCTGTTTTTT. Protein product: CASSFGQAGELFF. The full variable domain, rest sourced from reference TRBV7-9 and TRBJ2-2, is DTGVSQNPRHKITKRGQNVTFRCDPISEHNRLYWYRQTLGQGPEFLTYFQNEAQLEKSRLLSDRFSAERPKGSFSTLEIQRTEQGDSAMYLCASSFGQAGELFFGEGSRLTVL.

The gene calls are TRBV29-1 and TRBJ2-5; D might be TRBD2 (6 bases). Germline assignment: CDR1 SQVTM and CDR2 ANQGSEA. V gave up 4 bases and J gave up 5 bases, with 17 bases separating them. The CDR3 is made up of 14 amino acids. The CDR3 DNA follows: TGCAGCGTTGGAGGGCTGGAGGGTCGGGAGACCCAGTACTTC. Encoded protein: CSVGGLEGRETQYF.

This chain joins TRBV12-3 or TRBV12-4 and TRBJ1-5, with a possible D match to TRBD1 (6 bases). Trimming stripped 6 bases from V and 3 bases from J, with 12 bases between. CDR3 length equals 14 residues. The CDR3 DNA reads as TGTGCCAGCAGACTTGGACAGATCAATCAGCCCCAGCATTTT. Protein product: CASRLGQINQPQHF.

The J gene is TRBJ2-5, the V gene TRBV5-5; 14 positions match TRBD2. This CDR3 has 16 amino acids. Trimming removed 4 bases from V and 5 bases from J; junction bases left unmatched: 7. CDR1 is SGHKS and CDR2 is YYEKEE in the germline V gene (reference sequence). The CDR3: CASSAGLAGGLETQYF. The CDR3 coding sequence is TGTGCCAGCAGCGCAGGACTAGCGGGGGGTTTGGAGACCCAGTACTTC.

This chain uses TRBV20-1 with TRBJ2-1, with 12 bases identical to TRBD2. After removal of 2 bases from V and 5 bases from J, the junction contained 19 bases not matched to a gene. The CDR3 extends over 20 amino acids. Germline assignment: CDR1 DFQATT and CDR2 SNEGSKA (reference sequence). DNA for the CDR3: TGCAGTGCTAGACCGTCCGGACTAGCGGGGTTCCCACCCACACACAATGAGCAGTTCTTC. Translated: CSARPSGLAGFPPTHNEQFF.

The gene calls are TRBV9 and TRBJ1-3; tentatively, D is TRBD1 (5 bases). Trimming stripped 0 bases from V and 4 bases from J, with 5 bases between. The CDR3 loop spans 13 amino acids. Germline CDR1 and CDR2: SGDLS and YYNGEE. The CDR3 DNA reads as TGTGCCAGCAGCGTAGAGGGGGGAAACACCATATATTTT. Protein: CASSVEGGNTIYF.

This clonotype was seen only once. The chain links TRBV7-9 to TRBJ2-2; D is perhaps TRBD2 (6 bases). The V end was cut by 5 bases, the J end by 4 bases, with 14 bases between. The CDR3 extends over 15 amino acids. Looked up from germline, CDR1 is SEHNR and CDR2 is FQNEAQ (reference sequence). CDR3 sequence: CASSRGDSPTGELFF. The CDR3 coding sequence is TGTGCCAGCAGCCGCGGGGACTCACCCACCGGGGAGCTGTTTTTT.

Only a few counts were recorded for this clonotype. The chain couples TRBV12-3 or TRBV12-4 to TRBJ2-7, with 8 positions matching TRBD1. CDR3 size: 13 residues. The V segment lost 5 bases and the J segment 6 bases; nucleotides outside the gene matches: 6. The CDR3 coding sequence is TGTGCCAGCAGTGAGGGACAGGTCTTCGAGCAGTACTTC. This codes for CASSEGQVFEQYF.